Below, one TCR beta chain is given with its context. The antigen is not known. This specimen belongs to a study of CD8 T cells in ankylosing spondylitis. One entry per CDR3 protein, called by TCRdb with MiXCR from the 5' RACE reads. The sample lists roughly 670,000 distinct CDR3 sequences; roughly 20% were seen once. This CDR3 region has 13 residues. With V trimmed by 4 bases and J by 8 bases, 8 bases remained unmatched. Germline lookup yields CDR1 SGHRS and CDR2 YFSETQ. Study outcomes and limitations: A motif of roughly eight highly homologous TCR beta variants was seen as apparently characteristic of ankylosing spondylitis blood.

The sequencing sample was made of blood, either unsorted or a sorted T cell fraction (not recorded which). The chain has TRBV5-1 and TRBJ1-1, with 7 positions matching TRBD1. The clonotype was recovered from a male donor with ankylosing spondylitis. The CDR3 nucleotides are TGCGCCAGCAGCACTGAAGGGGGCGAGGAAGCTTTCTTT. Its translation: CASSTEGGEEAFF.